The present entry profiles one T cell receptor (beta chain) with its context. Only in-frame clones appear in the TCRdb table, and some are missing; sequencing was by immunoSEQ multiplex PCR. Counted here are fewer than 75,000 clones, over 75% occurring once; the ten biggest clones make up around 5.2%. The data stem from a study of T cell changes during pregnancy in multiple sclerosis. Sequenced material: CD8+ T cells from peripheral blood mononuclear cells, taken before pregnancy. This receptor was obtained from a female donor with multiple sclerosis, enrolled in a pregnancy study.

As DNA, the CDR3 is TGTGCCAGCAGTTATTGGACAGGGTACACAGATACGCAGTATTTT. Translation gives CASSYWTGYTDTQYF. V and J are TRBV6-5 and TRBJ2-3, with 8 bases matching TRBD1. J lost 2 bases, V lost 3 bases, and 4 bases had no gene match. This CDR3 has 15 amino acids. The V gene's germline CDR1 is MNHEY and CDR2 SVGAGI.